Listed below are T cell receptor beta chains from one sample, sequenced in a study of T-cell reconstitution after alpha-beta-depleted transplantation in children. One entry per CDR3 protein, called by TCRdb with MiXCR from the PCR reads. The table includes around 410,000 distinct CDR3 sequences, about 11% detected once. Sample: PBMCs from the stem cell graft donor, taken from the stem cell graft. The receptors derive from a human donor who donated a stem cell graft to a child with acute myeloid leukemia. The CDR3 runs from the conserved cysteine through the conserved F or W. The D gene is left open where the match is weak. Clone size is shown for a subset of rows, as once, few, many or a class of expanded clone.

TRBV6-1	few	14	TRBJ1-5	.	CASSAPGLYSPQHF	TGTGCCAGCAGTGCCCCGGGCCTATATTCGCCCCAGCATTTT
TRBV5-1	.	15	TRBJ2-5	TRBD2	CASAEQTAGRGAQYF	TGCGCCAGCGCGGAACAAACAGCGGGCCGGGGGGCCCAGTACTTC
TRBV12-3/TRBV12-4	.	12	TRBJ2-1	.	CASRGGGDVQFF	TGTGCCAGCAGGGGAGGTGGGGATGTGCAGTTCTTC
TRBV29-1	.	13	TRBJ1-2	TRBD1	CSVEEQGASGYTF	TGCAGCGTTGAGGAACAGGGGGCTTCCGGCTACACCTTC
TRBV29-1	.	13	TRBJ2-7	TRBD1	CSVGTGGTYEQYF	TGCAGCGTCGGGACAGGGGGGACCTACGAGCAGTACTTC
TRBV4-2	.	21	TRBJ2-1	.	CASSQALGTGLKESSYNEQFF	TGTGCCAGCAGCCAAGCGCTCGGGACTGGACTCAAAGAGAGCTCCTACAATGAGCAGTTCTTC
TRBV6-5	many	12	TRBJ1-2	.	CASMEANYGYTF	TGTGCCAGCATGGAAGCTAACTATGGCTACACCTTC
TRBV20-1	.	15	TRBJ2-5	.	CSARQQGRSQETQYF	TGCAGTGCTAGGCAGCAGGGGAGGTCCCAAGAGACCCAGTACTTC
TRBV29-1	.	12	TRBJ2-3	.	CSFRRNTDTQYF	TGCAGCTTTCGGAGGAACACAGATACGCAGTATTTT
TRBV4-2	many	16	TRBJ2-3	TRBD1	CASSPGDRLNTDTQYF	TGTGCCAGCAGCCCAGGGGACAGGTTGAACACAGATACGCAGTATTTT
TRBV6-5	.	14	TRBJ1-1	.	CASSNEQGNTEAFF	TGTGCCAGCAGTAACGAACAGGGGAACACTGAAGCTTTCTTT
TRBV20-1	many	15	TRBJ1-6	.	CSAKIRASDNSPLHF	TGCAGTGCTAAGATACGGGCCAGCGATAATTCACCCCTCCACTTT
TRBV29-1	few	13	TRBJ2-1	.	CSGLWGLYNEQFF	TGCAGCGGTCTTTGGGGGCTGTACAATGAGCAGTTCTTC
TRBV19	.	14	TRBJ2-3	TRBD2	CASSGLAGPDTQYF	TGTGCCAGTAGCGGACTAGCGGGGCCCGATACGCAGTATTTT
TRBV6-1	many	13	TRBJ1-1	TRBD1	CASSSGTGVSAFF	TGTGCCAGCAGTAGCGGGACAGGGGTTTCGGCTTTCTTT
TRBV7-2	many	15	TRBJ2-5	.	CASSLGGSLGETQYF	TGTGCCAGCAGCTTAGGCGGGTCCCTAGGAGAGACCCAGTACTTC
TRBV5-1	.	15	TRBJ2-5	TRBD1	CAMSLDLQGPGTQYF	TGTGCCATGAGCTTGGACCTACAGGGGCCTGGGACCCAGTACTTC
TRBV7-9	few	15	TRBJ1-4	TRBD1	CASSLTGTGGEKLFF	TGTGCCAGCAGCTTAACCGGGACAGGAGGCGAAAAACTGTTTTTT
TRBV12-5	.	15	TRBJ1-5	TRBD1	CASGLGQGRNQPQHF	TGTGCTAGTGGCCTAGGACAGGGCCGAAATCAGCCCCAGCATTTT
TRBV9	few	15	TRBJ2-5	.	CASSLGANPAETQYF	TGTGCCAGCAGCCTAGGGGCTAACCCCGCAGAGACCCAGTACTTC
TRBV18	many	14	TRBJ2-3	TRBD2	CASSPRAGSDTQYF	TGTGCCAGCTCACCACGAGCGGGATCAGATACGCAGTATTTT
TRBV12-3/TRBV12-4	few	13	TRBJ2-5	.	CASSSRVVETQYF	TGTGCCAGCAGTTCCAGGGTAGTGGAGACCCAGTACTTC
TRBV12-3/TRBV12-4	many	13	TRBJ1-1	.	CASRGRMNTEAFF	TGTGCCAGCAGGGGCCGAATGAACACTGAAGCTTTCTTT